This is a list of T cell receptor beta chains from one sample in a study of PD-1 blockade in mismatch repair-deficient tumors. Only in-frame clones appear in the TCRdb table, and some are missing; sequencing was by immunoSEQ multiplex PCR. The data contain 50,000 or so clones, over 70% of them seen just once; the ten biggest clones take up about 8.1%. Source: peripheral blood, taken about 20 weeks after starting pembrolizumab. Receptors originate from an adult with mismatch repair-deficient cancer. CDR3s leave out the opening cysteine and the closing phenylalanine or tryptophan. Each record gives: V gene, clone size, CDR3 protein. Part of the rows lack a size; the others show once, few, many or a class for expanded clones.

V: TRBV5-1
size: NA
CDR3: ASRTGQDQETQY

V: TRBV7-9
size: NA
CDR3: ASRFTGAAEQF

V: TRBV27
size: few
CDR3: ASSLDLNQPQH

V: TRBV21-1
size: few
CDR3: ASSKEGSLYEQY

V: TRBV4-3
size: NA
CDR3: ASSPIGVSYEQY

V: TRBV5-1
size: NA
CDR3: ASSPVPRVAGPNEQF

V: TRBV28
size: once
CDR3: ASSGRRGDYGYT

V: TRBV2
size: NA
CDR3: ASSEVDRGRIEAF

V: TRBV19
size: NA
CDR3: ASSIRPDRDLSYEQY

V: TRBV11-2
size: NA
CDR3: ASSLSTGMNEQY

V: TRBV5-6
size: NA
CDR3: ASSFLTGGGTDTQY

V: TRBV5-1
size: NA
CDR3: ASSLQGSGANVLT

V: TRBV7-9
size: NA
CDR3: ASSGLAGGPETQY

V: TRBV2
size: NA
CDR3: ASTLLANTGELF